Described below is a single T cell receptor (beta chain) sequence and its context. Original methodology: The assay estimated nucleated cells by amplifying reference gene primers. Some clones are missing from TCRdb's copy, which holds only in-frame ones; the method was immunoSEQ multiplex PCR. That table gives V, J and clone size, and the DNA gave D and trimming. The sample lists under 200,000 clones, 85% to 90% occurring once. The entry originates in a study of blood T cell repertoires in COVID-19. Study at large: COVID-19 samples from acute and convalescent phases originated in the United States, Italy and Spain.

In Seattle, patients joined the study during active infection and were tracked longitudinally. This CDR3 region has 13 residues. V lost 6 bases to trimming and J lost 6 bases, with 12 bases between them. Looked up from germline, CDR1 is KGHSH and CDR2 is LQKENI. The V call is TRBV18, the J call TRBJ1-5; D is possibly TRBD1 (5 bases). The TCR was taken from a woman in her 70s with COVID-19, enrolled during active disease. The source material was peripheral blood. This CDR3 is CASSAGSGQPQHF. CDR3 DNA sequence: TGTGCCAGCTCCGCAGGGTCAGGTCAGCCCCAGCATTTT.